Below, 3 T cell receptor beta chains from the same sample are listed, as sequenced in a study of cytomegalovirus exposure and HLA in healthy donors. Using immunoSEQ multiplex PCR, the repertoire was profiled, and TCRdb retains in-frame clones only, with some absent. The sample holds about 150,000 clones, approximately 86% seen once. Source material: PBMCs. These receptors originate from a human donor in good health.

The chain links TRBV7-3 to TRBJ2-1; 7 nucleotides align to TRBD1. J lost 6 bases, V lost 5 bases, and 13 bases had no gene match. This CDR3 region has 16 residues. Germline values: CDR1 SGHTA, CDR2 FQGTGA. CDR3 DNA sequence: TGTGCCAGCAGCCGTAAACAGGGGCGATCACTCAATGAGCAGTTCTTC. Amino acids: CASSRKQGRSLNEQFF.

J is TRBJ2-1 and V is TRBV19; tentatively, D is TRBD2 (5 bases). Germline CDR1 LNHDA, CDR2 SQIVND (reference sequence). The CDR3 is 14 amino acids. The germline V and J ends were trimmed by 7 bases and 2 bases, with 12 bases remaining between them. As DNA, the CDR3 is TGTGCCAGTAAACCTGGGAGTACCTACAATGAGCAGTTCTTC. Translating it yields CASKPGSTYNEQFF.

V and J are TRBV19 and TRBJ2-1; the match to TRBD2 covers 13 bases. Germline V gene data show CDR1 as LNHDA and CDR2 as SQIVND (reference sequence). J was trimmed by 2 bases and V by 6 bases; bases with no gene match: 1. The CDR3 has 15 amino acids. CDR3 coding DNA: TGTGCCAGTAGGGGGACTAGCGGGACCTACAATGAGCAGTTCTTC. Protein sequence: CASRGTSGTYNEQFF.